The 27 T cell receptor beta chains in this list originate from one sample, sequenced in a study of T cells in Graves' hyperthyroidism and ophthalmopathy. Template material for amplifying TCR beta CDR3 regions consisted of RNA transcripts. An initial round of RT-PCR targeting the TCR CDR3 relied on the HTBI primer set. TCRdb re-derived calls from the multiplex PCR reads in MiXCR, one entry per CDR3 protein. Of about 580,000 distinct CDR3 sequences in the sample, approximately 14% were seen once. Sequencing was done on a sample of blood. Source of these receptors: a woman aged 30 to 39 with Graves' hyperthyroidism that later progressed to Graves' ophthalmopathy.

J is TRBJ2-3 and V is TRBV5-8; 10 bases are shared with TRBD1. The V and J ends lost 4 bases and 7 bases, in that order; junction bases with no gene match: 9. Germline CDR1 reads SGHTS; CDR2 reads YDEGEE. This CDR3 region has 15 residues. DNA of the CDR3: TGTGCCAGCAGCCGACCCGGGACAGGGGCAAATACGCAGTATTTT. It translates to CASSRPGTGANTQYF.

This clonotype was detected a few times. This rearrangement joins TRBV5-1 to TRBJ2-7, with TRBD2 matching 13 bases. The V segment lost 3 bases and the J segment 5 bases; nucleotides outside the gene matches: 8. This CDR3 is 16 amino acids long. CDR1 and CDR2 (germline): SGHRS, YFSETQ. The CDR3 loop is CASSSRRLAGGDEQYF. CDR3 nucleotide sequence: TGCGCCAGCAGCTCACGACGACTAGCGGGAGGCGACGAGCAGTACTTC. Filled out from reference TRBV5-1 and TRBJ2-7, the complete variable domain reads KAGVTQTPRYLIKTRGQQVTLSCSPISGHRSVSWYQQTPGQGLQFLFEYFSETQRNKGNFPGRFSGRQFSNSRSEMNVSTLELGDSALYLCASSSRRLAGGDEQYFGPGTRLTVT.

This clonotype has at least ten counts. The chain has TRBV7-9 and TRBJ2-2; no firm D call. Germline CDR1 reads SEHNR; CDR2 reads FQNEAQ (reference sequence). There are 15 residues in the CDR3. V lost 5 bases to trimming and J lost 5 bases, with 15 bases between them. CDR3 bases: TGTGCCAGCAGCCCCAGTTCAGGAGCGACCGGGGAGCTGTTTTTT. As protein: CASSPSSGATGELFF.

This clonotype has a count of ten or more. The chain joins TRBV12-3 or TRBV12-4 to TRBJ2-3, with a weak D call TRBD1 (5 bases). The CDR3 covers 14 residues. Trimming shortened V by 7 bases and J by 2 bases, and 13 bases separated the two germline ends. The CDR3 region is CASKNPTATDTQYF. In DNA, the CDR3 is TGTGCCAGCAAGAATCCGACAGCCACAGATACGCAGTATTTT.

This clonotype has just a few counts. A read error may produce the germline difference seen at one junction end. The V and J genes are TRBV12-3 or TRBV12-4 and TRBJ2-4; D might be TRBD2 (5 bases). The CDR3 runs to 15 residues. In nucleotides, the CDR3 is TGTGCCAGCAGTCCTCGATTGGGAGCCAAAACCATTCGGTACTTC. It encodes CASSPRLGAKTIRYF.

The chain carries TRBV18 and TRBJ2-7; possible D gene TRBD1, 6 bases. Germline V gene sequence: CDR1 KGHSH, CDR2 LQKENI. Trimming shortened V by 6 bases and J by 2 bases, and 20 bases separated the two germline ends. The CDR3 has 16 amino acids. CDR3 nucleotide sequence: TGTGCCAGCTCCCAAAAACCGGGACAACCTACCTACGAGCAGTACTTC. It codes for CASSQKPGQPTYEQYF.

The V gene is TRBV10-3, the J gene TRBJ2-7, with D tentatively TRBD2 (7 bases). V was pared by 7 bases and J by 6 bases, with 13 bases between. Germline V gives CDR1 ENHRY, CDR2 SYGVKD. The CDR3 is 12 residues long. The CDR3 nucleotides are TGTGCCATCACCTCGGGGGGCGGCGAGCAGTACTTC. Amino acid sequence: CAITSGGGEQYF.

In this sample, this clonotype turned up many times. The chain recombines TRBV20-1 with TRBJ2-7, with D tentatively TRBD2 (5 bases). The CDR3 covers 12 residues. V was cut by 6 bases and J by 2 bases, with 11 bases left in between. Per germline, CDR1 DFQATT and CDR2 SNEGSKA (reference sequence). CDR3 DNA: TGCAGTGCCCTAGGGCGGGCCTACGAGCAGTACTTC. It yields the protein CSALGRAYEQYF.

A remark on this clonotype: A much larger clone is a single base away; this may be a read error. The V gene is TRBV14, the J gene TRBJ2-2; weak D call: TRBD2 (5 bases). Germline lookup yields CDR1 SGHDN and CDR2 FVKESK. The CDR3 consists of 14 residues. The CDR3 DNA sequence: TGTGCCAGCAGTCGCGCCGCAGGCACTGGGGAGCTGCTTTTT. The encoded protein is CASSRAAGTGELLF.

This clonotype was seen repeatedly, ten times or more. The rearrangement uses TRBV30 and TRBJ1-6; the D is unclear. The CDR3 totals 12 residues. The V and J ends lost 2 bases and 7 bases respectively, with 6 bases between them. Germline CDR1 GTSNPN, CDR2 SVGIG (reference sequence). The CDR3 loop reads CAWSSANSPLHF. For the CDR3, the DNA is TGTGCCTGGAGTTCAGCAAATTCACCCCTCCACTTT. Together with reference TRBV30 and TRBJ1-6, the CDR3 gives the full variable domain: SQTIHQWPATLVQPVGSPLSLECTVEGTSNPNLYWYRQAAGRGLQLLFYSVGIGQISSEVPQNLSASRPQDRQFILSSKKLLLSDSGFYLCAWSSANSPLHFGNGTRLTVT.

The chain links TRBV29-1 to TRBJ2-7; D gene unclear. V was trimmed by 6 bases and J by 0 bases, leaving 9 bases between them. The CDR3 is 12 amino acids. Germline V lookup: CDR1 SQVTM, CDR2 ANQGSEA. This chain's CDR3 is CSVHFSSYEQYF. DNA of the CDR3: TGCAGCGTCCACTTTAGCTCCTACGAGCAGTACTTC.

The J gene is TRBJ1-4, the V gene TRBV2; 8 bases are a match to TRBD1. With 0 bases clipped from V and 8 bases from J, the junction kept 5 bases outside the gene matches. Germline assignment: CDR1 SNHLY and CDR2 FYNNEI. The CDR3 is 15 residues long. CDR3 region: CASSEAIGQGEKLFF. CDR3 DNA: TGTGCCAGCAGTGAAGCTATCGGACAGGGAGAAAAACTGTTTTTT.

The CDR3 sequence is CASSKTGTGVPGELFF. CDR3 DNA sequence: TGTGCCAGCAGCAAAACCGGGACAGGGGTACCCGGGGAGCTGTTTTTT. The chain uses TRBV3-1 and TRBJ2-2; TRBD1 agrees at 10 bases. Germline lookup yields CDR1 LGHDT and CDR2 YNNKEL (reference sequence). After removal of 5 bases from V and 6 bases from J, the junction contained 9 bases not matched to a gene. The CDR3 loop spans 16 amino acids.

The chain uses TRBV12-3 or TRBV12-4 and TRBJ2-1; D possibly corresponds to TRBD1 (6 bases). The CDR3 is 16 residues long. The ends were cut back, 5 bases at V and 2 bases at J, with 16 bases in the middle. CDR3 in DNA: TGTGCCAGCAGTCCCCGGACAGATCAAACCTACAATGAGCAGTTCTTC. Amino acids: CASSPRTDQTYNEQFF.

This clonotype was detected many times. The chain joins TRBV11-2 to TRBJ2-1, with 11 bases matching TRBD2. Germline V lookup: CDR1 SGHAT, CDR2 FQNNGV. The CDR3 consists of 16 residues. The V and J ends lost 3 bases and 7 bases, in that order; junction bases with no gene match: 8. CDR3 in amino acids: CASSLGLAVRGNEQFF. DNA for the CDR3: TGTGCCAGCAGCTTGGGACTAGCGGTTAGGGGGAATGAGCAGTTCTTC.

This clonotype has a handful of counts. The chain uses TRBV9 and TRBJ1-3; D unresolved. This CDR3 spans 17 amino acids. V was trimmed by 0 bases and J by 1 base, leaving 14 bases between them. Germline-derived CDR1 and CDR2 are SGDLS and YYNGEE. CDR3 coding DNA: TGTGCCAGCAGCGTAGATGGTGTAGCGAGTTCTGGAAACACCATATATTTT. The encoded protein is CASSVDGVASSGNTIYF. The entire variable domain, with the rest obtained from reference TRBV9 and TRBJ1-3, is as follows: DSGVTQTPKHLITATGQRVTLRCSPRSGDLSVYWYQQSLDQGLQFLIQYYNGEERAKGNILERFSAQQFPDLHSELNLSSLELGDSALYFCASSVDGVASSGNTIYFGEGSWLTVV.

This clonotype was recorded many times. The rearrangement uses TRBV6-2 or TRBV6-3 and TRBJ2-7, with 7 bases matching TRBD1. J lost 5 bases, V lost 8 bases, and 3 bases had no gene match. Per the germline V gene, CDR1 is MNHEY and CDR2 is SVGEGT. This CDR3 comprises 11 residues. The CDR3 DNA sequence: TGTGCCAGCGGGGACAGAAACGAGCAGTACTTC. It specifies CASGDRNEQYF.

Comment on this clonotype: This could be a read error, since a much larger clone is one nucleotide away. V and J are TRBV11-2 and TRBJ1-3; D is undetermined. This CDR3 contains 15 residues. Germline loops: CDR1 SGHAT, CDR2 FQNNGV. V was pared by 4 bases and J by 2 bases, with 12 bases between. CDR3 residues: CASSSDSGAGNTIYF. The CDR3 DNA sequence: TGTGCCAGCAGCTCAGATTCCGGGGCTGGAAACACCATATATTTT.

V usage is TRBV6-2 or TRBV6-3 and J usage is TRBJ2-2; TRBD2 matches 11 bases. The CDR3 runs 16 residues. The germline gives CDR1 MNHEY, CDR2 SVGEGT. The J segment lost 2 bases and the V segment lost 6 bases, leaving 5 bases of the junction unmatched. The CDR3 coding sequence is TGTGCCAGCAGCTATACTAGCGGGGGTAACACCGGGGAGCTGTTTTTT. It yields the protein CASSYTSGGNTGELFF.

The V and J genes are TRBV24-1 and TRBJ2-5; 16 nucleotides match TRBD2. The CDR3 runs 18 residues. CDR1 is KGHDR, CDR2 SFDVKD, per germline. Trimming removed 4 bases from V and 1 base from J; junction bases left unmatched: 5. This chain's CDR3 is CATSDPGTSGRAQETQYF. The CDR3 nucleotides are TGTGCCACCAGTGACCCCGGGACTAGCGGGAGGGCCCAAGAGACCCAGTACTTC.

This clonotype has ten or more counts. The chain is built from TRBV12-3 or TRBV12-4 and TRBJ2-7; 7 positions match TRBD2. The trim removed 8 bases at V and 0 bases at J, leaving 7 bases unmatched. The CDR3 spans 14 residues. DNA of the CDR3: TGTGCCAGCCCCAAGGGCGGGAGCTCCTACGAGCAGTACTTC. This codes for CASPKGGSSYEQYF.

Ten or more counts support this clonotype. The chain recombines TRBV6-1 with TRBJ2-7; the D gene is possibly TRBD1 (6 bases). CDR3 length equals 13 residues. CDR1 is MNHNS, CDR2 SASEGT, per germline. Trimming stripped 7 bases from V and 2 bases from J, with 12 bases between. CDR3 in amino acids: CASTSTGTYEQYF. CDR3 nucleotide sequence: TGTGCCAGCACAAGCACAGGGACCTACGAGCAGTACTTC.

This sequence joins TRBV27 and TRBJ2-5, with D perhaps matching TRBD2 (5 bases). CDR3 length: 11 amino acids. V gave up 8 bases and J gave up 7 bases, with 11 bases separating them. Germline V CDR1 and CDR2: MNHEY, SMNVEV (reference sequence). For the CDR3, the DNA is TGTGCCAGCTCAAACGCGGGGACCCAGTACTTC. Its protein product is CASSNAGTQYF.

This clonotype was observed at least ten times. CDR3 in amino acids: CASSLVPPSVVDTQYF. The CDR3 region has the DNA TGTGCCAGCAGCTTAGTCCCCCCCTCCGTGGTAGATACGCAGTATTTT. The chain couples TRBV7-8 to TRBJ2-3; D remains ambiguous. This CDR3 region has 16 residues. The germline V and J ends were trimmed by 1 base and 5 bases, with 16 bases remaining between them. CDR1 is SGHVS, CDR2 FQNEAQ, per germline.

This clonotype came up a few times. Since a much larger clone is just one base distant, this may be a read error. V and J are TRBV7-8 and TRBJ1-1; tentative D call: TRBD1 (5 bases). This CDR3 region has 15 residues. Germline assignment: CDR1 SGHVS and CDR2 FQNEAQ. Trimming stripped 1 base from V and 10 bases from J, with 19 bases between. CDR3 nucleotide sequence: TGTGCCAGCAGCTTAGACTTGTCAGACGGGGCTGGAGCTTTCTTT. Amino acid sequence: CASSLDLSDGAGAFF.

This clonotype has a count of ten or more. V is TRBV27 and J is TRBJ1-2; D remains ambiguous. Trimming pared 2 bases from V and 4 bases from J, leaving 11 bases between. CDR1 MNHEY and CDR2 SMNVEV come from the germline V gene (reference sequence). This CDR3 is built from 14 residues. This chain's CDR3 is CASSLVGGLYGYTF. The CDR3 DNA sequence: TGTGCCAGCAGTTTAGTGGGCGGTCTCTATGGCTACACCTTC.

This clonotype showed up many times. J is TRBJ2-7 and V is TRBV12-3 or TRBV12-4; D gene unclear. This CDR3 has 13 amino acids. Between the trimmed V and J ends, which lost 4 bases and 8 bases, there was a span of 15 bases. The CDR3 is CASSWSPSPQQYF. The CDR3 region has the DNA TGTGCCAGCAGTTGGTCGCCAAGTCCCCAGCAGTACTTC.